The source of this T cell receptor (beta chain) is a study of shared clonotypes between healthy human individuals. Study conclusions and caveats: Some clonotypes were shared by all four sorted-subset donors, while others were not shared. The non-shared ones had lower generation probabilities than the shared ones.

Naive CD8 cells, CD45RO-negative and positively selected for CCR7, excluded terminally differentiated effector memory CD45RA+ cells. Trimming removed 7 bases at V and 3 bases at J, with 15 bases between. CDR3 length: 14 residues. Germline assignment: CDR1 MNHNY and CDR2 SVGAGI (reference sequence). Of note for this clone: The antigen is undetermined.

The protocol was immunoSEQ multiplex PCR, while the TCRdb copy is restricted to in-frame clones and leaves out a portion. The sample records more than 2 million clones, about 95% being singletons. V gene TRBV6-6 combines with J gene TRBJ2-5, with D tentatively TRBD2 (6 bases). The sequenced material came from naive CD8+ T cells sorted from blood. This sequence originates from a man aged 18 to 30 in good health. The CDR3 spells CASTQTRTEETQYF. The DNA for the CDR3 is TGTGCCAGCACCCAGACTAGGACCGAAGAGACCCAGTACTTC.